This entry describes one T cell receptor beta chain. The record originates from a study of blood T cell repertoires in COVID-19. Study as a whole: Material from acute and convalescent COVID-19 was sourced from the United States, Italy and Spain.

Only in-frame clones appear in the TCRdb table, and some are missing; sequencing was by immunoSEQ multiplex PCR. The sample consists of roughly 300,000 clones, roughly 86% of them appearing once. This CDR3 has 15 amino acids. Trimming at V came to 4 bases and at J to 3 bases, leaving 8 bases not matched to a gene. Germline V gives CDR1 MDHEN, CDR2 SYDVKM. The V gene is TRBV28, the J gene TRBJ1-1, with 7 bases that match TRBD1. This receptor was identified in a woman between 50 and 59 years old who had recovered from COVID-19. Sequenced material: peripheral blood. For the CDR3, the DNA is TGTGCCAGCAGTTCGTGGGACAGCCCTTACACTGAAGCTTTCTTT. Translating gives CASSSWDSPYTEAFF.